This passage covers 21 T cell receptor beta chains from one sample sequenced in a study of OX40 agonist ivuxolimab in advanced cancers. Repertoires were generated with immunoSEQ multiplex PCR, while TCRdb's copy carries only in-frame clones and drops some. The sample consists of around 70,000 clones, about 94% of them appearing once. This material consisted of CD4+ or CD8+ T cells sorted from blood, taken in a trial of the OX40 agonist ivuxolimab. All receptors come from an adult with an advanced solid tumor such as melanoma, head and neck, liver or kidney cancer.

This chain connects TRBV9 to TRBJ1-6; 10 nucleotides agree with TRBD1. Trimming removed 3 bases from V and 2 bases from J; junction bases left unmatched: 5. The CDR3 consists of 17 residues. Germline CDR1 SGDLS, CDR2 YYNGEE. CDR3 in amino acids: CASSARDRGAYNSPLHF. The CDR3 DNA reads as TGTGCCAGCAGCGCCCGGGACAGGGGCGCCTATAATTCACCCCTCCACTTT.

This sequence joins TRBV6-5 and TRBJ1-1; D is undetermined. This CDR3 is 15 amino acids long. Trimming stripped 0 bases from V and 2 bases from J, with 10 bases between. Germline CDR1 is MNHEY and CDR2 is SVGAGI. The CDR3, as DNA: TGTGCCAGCAGTTACTCGATAAGCAGCAACACTGAAGCTTTCTTT. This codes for CASSYSISSNTEAFF.

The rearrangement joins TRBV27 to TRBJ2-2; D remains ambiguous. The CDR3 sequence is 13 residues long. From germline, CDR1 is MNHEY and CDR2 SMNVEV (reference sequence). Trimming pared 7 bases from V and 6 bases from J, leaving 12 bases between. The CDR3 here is CASTETGSGELFF. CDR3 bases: TGTGCCAGCACCGAGACTGGCTCCGGGGAGCTGTTTTTT.

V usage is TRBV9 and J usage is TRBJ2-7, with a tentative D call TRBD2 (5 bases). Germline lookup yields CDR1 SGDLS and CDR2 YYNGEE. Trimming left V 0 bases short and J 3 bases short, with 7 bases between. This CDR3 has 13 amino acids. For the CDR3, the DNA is TGTGCCAGCAGCGTAGGAGGGATCTACGAGCAGTACTTC. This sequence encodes CASSVGGIYEQYF.

The CDR3 loop is CASSLVQATNEKLFF. For the CDR3, the DNA is TGTGCCAGCAGTTTGGTACAAGCAACTAATGAAAAACTGTTTTTT. This rearrangement joins TRBV27 to TRBJ1-4, with D unclear. This CDR3 region has 15 residues. Germline V gene sequence: CDR1 MNHEY, CDR2 SMNVEV (reference sequence). Trimming pared 3 bases from V and 0 bases from J, leaving 8 bases between.

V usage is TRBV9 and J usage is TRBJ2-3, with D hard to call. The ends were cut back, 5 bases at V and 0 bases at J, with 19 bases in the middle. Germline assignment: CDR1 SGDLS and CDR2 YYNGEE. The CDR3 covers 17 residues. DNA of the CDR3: TGTGCCAGCAGTTCCCCCCCAAGTGGTCCTAGCACAGATACGCAGTATTTT. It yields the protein CASSSPPSGPSTDTQYF.

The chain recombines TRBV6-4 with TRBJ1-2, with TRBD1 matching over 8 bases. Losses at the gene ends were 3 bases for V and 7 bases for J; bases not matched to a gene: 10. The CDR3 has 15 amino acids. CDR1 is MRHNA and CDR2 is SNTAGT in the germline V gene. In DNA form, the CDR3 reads TGTGCCAGCAGTGAAAACACCAGGGGGCTGAGTGGCTACACCTTC. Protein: CASSENTRGLSGYTF.

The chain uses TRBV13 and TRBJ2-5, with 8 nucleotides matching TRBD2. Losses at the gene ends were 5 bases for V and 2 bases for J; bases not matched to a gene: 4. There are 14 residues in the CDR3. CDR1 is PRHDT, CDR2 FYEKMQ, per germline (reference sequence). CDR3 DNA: TGTGCCAGCAGCGCGGGGGGCGGACAAGAGACCCAGTACTTC. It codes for CASSAGGGQETQYF.

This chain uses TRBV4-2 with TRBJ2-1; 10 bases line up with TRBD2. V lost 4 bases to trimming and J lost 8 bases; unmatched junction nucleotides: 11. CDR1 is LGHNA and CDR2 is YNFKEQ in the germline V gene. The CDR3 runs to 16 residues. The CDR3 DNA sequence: TGTGCCAGCAGCCCATCAGCGGGGGGGCCTGTGGATGAGCAGTTCTTC. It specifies CASSPSAGGPVDEQFF.

The CDR3, as DNA: TGTGCCAGCAGCTTGCCCGACAGGGGATACGAGCAGTACTTC. Protein sequence: CASSLPDRGYEQYF. This chain uses TRBV5-4 with TRBJ2-7; 8 bases map to TRBD1. After removal of 1 base from V and 4 bases from J, the junction contained 4 bases not matched to a gene. The CDR3 spans 14 residues. The V gene's germline CDR1 is SGHNT and CDR2 YYREEE (reference sequence).

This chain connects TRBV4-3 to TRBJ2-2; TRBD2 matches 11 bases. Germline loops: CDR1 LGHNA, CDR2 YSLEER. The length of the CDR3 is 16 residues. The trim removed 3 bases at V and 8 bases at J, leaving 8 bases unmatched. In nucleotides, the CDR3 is TGCGCCAGCAGCCATTACGGGACTAGCGGCGTTGGGGAGCTGTTTTTT. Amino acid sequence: CASSHYGTSGVGELFF.

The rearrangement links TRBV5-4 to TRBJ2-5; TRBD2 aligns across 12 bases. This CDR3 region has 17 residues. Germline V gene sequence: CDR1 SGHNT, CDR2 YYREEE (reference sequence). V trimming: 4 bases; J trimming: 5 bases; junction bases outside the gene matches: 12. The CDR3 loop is CASSVEPGLAGLETQYF. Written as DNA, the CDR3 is TGTGCCAGCAGCGTCGAGCCGGGACTAGCGGGCCTCGAGACCCAGTACTTC.

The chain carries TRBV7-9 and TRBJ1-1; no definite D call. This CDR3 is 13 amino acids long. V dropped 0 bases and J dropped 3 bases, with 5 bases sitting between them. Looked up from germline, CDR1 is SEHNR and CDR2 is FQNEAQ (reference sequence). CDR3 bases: TGTGCCAGCAGCTTAGCAGGGTACACTGAAGCTTTCTTT. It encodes CASSLAGYTEAFF.

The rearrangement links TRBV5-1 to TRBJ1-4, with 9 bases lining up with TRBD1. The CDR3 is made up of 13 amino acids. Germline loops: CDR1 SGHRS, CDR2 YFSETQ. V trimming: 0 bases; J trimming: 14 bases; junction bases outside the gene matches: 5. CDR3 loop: CASSLGGTGHLFF. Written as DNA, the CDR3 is TGCGCCAGCAGCTTGGGGGGGACAGGGCACCTGTTTTTT.

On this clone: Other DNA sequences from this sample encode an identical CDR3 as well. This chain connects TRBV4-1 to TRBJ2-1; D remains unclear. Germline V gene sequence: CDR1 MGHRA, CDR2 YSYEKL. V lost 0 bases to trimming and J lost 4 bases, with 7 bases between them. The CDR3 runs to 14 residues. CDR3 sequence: CASSQDPRYNEQFF. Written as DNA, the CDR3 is TGCGCCAGCAGCCAAGATCCGAGATACAATGAGCAGTTCTTC.

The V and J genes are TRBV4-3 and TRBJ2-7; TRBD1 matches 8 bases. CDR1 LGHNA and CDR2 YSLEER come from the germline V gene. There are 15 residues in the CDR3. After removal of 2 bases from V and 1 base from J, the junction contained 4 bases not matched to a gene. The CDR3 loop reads CASSQFTGGSYEQYF. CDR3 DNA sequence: TGCGCCAGCAGCCAATTCACAGGGGGGTCCTACGAGCAGTACTTC.

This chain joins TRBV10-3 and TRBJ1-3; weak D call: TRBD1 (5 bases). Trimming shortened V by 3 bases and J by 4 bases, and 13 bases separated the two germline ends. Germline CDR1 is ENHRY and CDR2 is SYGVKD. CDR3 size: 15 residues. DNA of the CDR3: TGTGCCATCAGTGACGCAGGGACTTCGGGAAACACCATATATTTT. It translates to CAISDAGTSGNTIYF.

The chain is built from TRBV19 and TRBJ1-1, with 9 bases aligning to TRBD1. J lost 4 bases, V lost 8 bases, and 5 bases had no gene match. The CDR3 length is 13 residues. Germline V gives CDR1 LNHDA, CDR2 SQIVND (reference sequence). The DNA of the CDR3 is TGTGCCAGTGGGGACAGGGCCTCCACTGAAGCTTTCTTT. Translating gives CASGDRASTEAFF.

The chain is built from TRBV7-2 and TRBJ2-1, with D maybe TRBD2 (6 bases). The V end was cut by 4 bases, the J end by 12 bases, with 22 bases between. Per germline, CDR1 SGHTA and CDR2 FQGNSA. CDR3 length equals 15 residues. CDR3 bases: TGTGCCAGCAGCTCGCTAGCGACTGATGACAACACGCAGTTCTTC. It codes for CASSSLATDDNTQFF. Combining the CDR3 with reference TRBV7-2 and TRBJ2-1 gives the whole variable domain GAGVSQSPSNKVTEKGKDVELRCDPISGHTALYWYRQSLGQGLEFLIYFQGNSAPDKSGLPSDRFSAERTGGSVSTLTIQRTQQEDSAVYLCASSSLATDDNTQFFGPGTRLTVL.

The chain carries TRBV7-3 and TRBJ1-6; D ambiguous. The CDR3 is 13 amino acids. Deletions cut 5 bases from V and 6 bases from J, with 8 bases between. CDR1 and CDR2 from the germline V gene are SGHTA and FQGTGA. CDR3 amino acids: CASSLGGNSPLHF. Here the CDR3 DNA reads TGTGCCAGCAGCCTCGGCGGTAATTCACCCCTCCACTTT.

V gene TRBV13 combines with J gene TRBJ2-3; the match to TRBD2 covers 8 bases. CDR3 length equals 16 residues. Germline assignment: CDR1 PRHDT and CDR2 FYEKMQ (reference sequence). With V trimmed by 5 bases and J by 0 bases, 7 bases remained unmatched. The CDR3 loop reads CASSPRGGTSTDTQYF. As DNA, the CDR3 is TGTGCCAGCAGCCCCCGGGGGGGCACTAGCACAGATACGCAGTATTTT.